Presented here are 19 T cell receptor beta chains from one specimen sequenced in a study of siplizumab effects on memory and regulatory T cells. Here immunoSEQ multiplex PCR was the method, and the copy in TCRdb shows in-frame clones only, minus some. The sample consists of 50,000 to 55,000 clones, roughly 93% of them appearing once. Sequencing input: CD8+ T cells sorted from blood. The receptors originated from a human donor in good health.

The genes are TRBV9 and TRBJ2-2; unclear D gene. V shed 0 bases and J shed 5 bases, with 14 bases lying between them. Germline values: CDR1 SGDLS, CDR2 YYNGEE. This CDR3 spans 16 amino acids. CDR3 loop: CASSVGSGEMTGELFF. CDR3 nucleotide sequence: TGTGCCAGCAGCGTAGGCTCAGGAGAAATGACCGGGGAGCTGTTTTTT.

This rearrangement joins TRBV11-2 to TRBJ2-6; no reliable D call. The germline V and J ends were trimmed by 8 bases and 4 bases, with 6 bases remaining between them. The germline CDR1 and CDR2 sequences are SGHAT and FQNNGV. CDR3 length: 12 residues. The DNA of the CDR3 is TGTGCCAGCTCGACGGGGGCCAACGTCCTGACTTTC. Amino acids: CASSTGANVLTF. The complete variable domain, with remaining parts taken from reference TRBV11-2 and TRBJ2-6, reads EAGVAQSPRYKIIEKRQSVAFWCNPISGHATLYWYQQILGQGPKLLIQFQNNGVVDDSQLPKDRFSAERLKGVDSTLKIQPAKLEDSAVYLCASSTGANVLTFGAGSRLTVL.

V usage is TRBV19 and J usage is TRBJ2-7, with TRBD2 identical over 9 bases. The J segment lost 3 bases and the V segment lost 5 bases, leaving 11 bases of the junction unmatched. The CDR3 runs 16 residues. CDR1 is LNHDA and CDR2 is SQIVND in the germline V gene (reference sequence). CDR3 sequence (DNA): TGTGCCAGTAGTCTCCGGGCCGTAGCGGGGGTCTACGAGCAGTACTTC. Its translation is CASSLRAVAGVYEQYF.

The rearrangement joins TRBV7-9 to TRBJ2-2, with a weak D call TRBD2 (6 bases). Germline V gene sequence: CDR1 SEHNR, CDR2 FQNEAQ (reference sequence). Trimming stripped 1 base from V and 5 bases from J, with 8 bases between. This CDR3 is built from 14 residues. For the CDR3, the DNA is TGTGCCAGCAGCTTAGGACTAGGTACCGGGGAGCTGTTTTTT. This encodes CASSLGLGTGELFF. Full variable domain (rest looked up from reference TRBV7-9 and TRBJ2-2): DTGVSQNPRHKITKRGQNVTFRCDPISEHNRLYWYRQTLGQGPEFLTYFQNEAQLEKSRLLSDRFSAERPKGSFSTLEIQRTEQGDSAMYLCASSLGLGTGELFFGEGSRLTVL.

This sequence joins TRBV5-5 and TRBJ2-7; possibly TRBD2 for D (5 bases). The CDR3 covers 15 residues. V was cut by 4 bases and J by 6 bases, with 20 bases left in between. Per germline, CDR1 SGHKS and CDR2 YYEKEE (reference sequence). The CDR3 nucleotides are TGTGCCAGCAGCGATTGGACCTCTTTGACTACCGAGCAGTACTTC. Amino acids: CASSDWTSLTTEQYF.

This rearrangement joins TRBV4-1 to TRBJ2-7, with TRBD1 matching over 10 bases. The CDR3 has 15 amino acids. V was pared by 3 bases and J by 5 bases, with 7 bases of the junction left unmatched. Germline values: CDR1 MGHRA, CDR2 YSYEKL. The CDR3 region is CASSQRTGTGDEQYF. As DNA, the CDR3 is TGCGCCAGCAGCCAGCGAACCGGGACAGGGGACGAGCAGTACTTC.

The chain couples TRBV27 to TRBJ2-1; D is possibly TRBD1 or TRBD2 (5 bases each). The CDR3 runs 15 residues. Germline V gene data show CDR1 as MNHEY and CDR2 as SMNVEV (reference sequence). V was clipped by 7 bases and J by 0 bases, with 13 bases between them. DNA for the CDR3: TGTGCCAGCACTTCTGGGACCAGCTCCTACAATGAGCAGTTCTTC. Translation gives CASTSGTSSYNEQFF.

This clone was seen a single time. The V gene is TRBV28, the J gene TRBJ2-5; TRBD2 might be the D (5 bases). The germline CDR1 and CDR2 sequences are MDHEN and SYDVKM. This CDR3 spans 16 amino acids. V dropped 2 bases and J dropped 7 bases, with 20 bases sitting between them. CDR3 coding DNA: TGTGCCAGCAGTTTAAGTGCACTAGTCGGTTTGGGGACCCAGTACTTC. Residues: CASSLSALVGLGTQYF.

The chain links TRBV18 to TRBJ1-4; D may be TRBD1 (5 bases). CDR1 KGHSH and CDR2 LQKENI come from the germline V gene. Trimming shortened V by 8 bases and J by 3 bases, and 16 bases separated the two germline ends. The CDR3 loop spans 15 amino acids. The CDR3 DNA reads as TGTGCCAGCCATGAATCGGGGCCGGCTAATGAAAAACTGTTTTTT. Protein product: CASHESGPANEKLFF.

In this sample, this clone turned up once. CDR3 in DNA: TGCAGTGCTAGAGCTAACTATGGCTACACCTTC. Amino acid sequence: CSARANYGYTF. The V and J genes are TRBV20-1 and TRBJ1-2; D is unclear. Germline CDR1 is DFQATT and CDR2 is SNEGSKA (reference sequence). Trimming removed 1 base from V and 0 bases from J, with 0 bases in between. CDR3 length: 11 residues.

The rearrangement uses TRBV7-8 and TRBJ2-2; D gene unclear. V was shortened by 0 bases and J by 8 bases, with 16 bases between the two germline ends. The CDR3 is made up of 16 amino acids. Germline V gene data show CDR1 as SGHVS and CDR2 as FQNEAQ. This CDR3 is CASSLAIVAAPGELFF. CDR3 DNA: TGTGCCAGCAGCTTAGCGATTGTGGCTGCTCCTGGGGAGCTGTTTTTT. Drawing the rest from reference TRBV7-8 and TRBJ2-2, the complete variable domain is GAGVSQSPRYKVAKRGQDVALRCDPISGHVSLFWYQQALGQGPEFLTYFQNEAQLDKSGLPSDRFFAERPEGSVSTLKIQRTQQEDSAVYLCASSLAIVAAPGELFFGEGSRLTVL.

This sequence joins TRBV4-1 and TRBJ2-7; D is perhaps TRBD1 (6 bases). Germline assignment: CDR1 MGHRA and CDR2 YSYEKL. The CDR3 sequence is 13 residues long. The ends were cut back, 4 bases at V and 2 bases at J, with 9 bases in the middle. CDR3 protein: CASSRQAAYEQYF. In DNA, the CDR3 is TGCGCCAGCAGCCGACAGGCCGCCTACGAGCAGTACTTC.

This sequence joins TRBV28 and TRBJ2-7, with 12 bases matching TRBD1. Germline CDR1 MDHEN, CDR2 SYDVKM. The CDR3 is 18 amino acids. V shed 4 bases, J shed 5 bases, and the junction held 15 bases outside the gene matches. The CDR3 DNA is TGTGCCAGCAGTTCCCGGTGGGGACAGGGGGCGCATGTCGACGAGCAGTACTTC. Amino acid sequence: CASSSRWGQGAHVDEQYF.

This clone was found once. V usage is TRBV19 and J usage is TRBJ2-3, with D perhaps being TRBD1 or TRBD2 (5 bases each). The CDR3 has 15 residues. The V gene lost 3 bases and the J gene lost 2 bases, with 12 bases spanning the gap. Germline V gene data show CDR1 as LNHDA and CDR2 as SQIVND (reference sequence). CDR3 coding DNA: TGTGCCAGTAGTATGTGGGGGACCGTCACAGATACGCAGTATTTT. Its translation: CASSMWGTVTDTQYF.

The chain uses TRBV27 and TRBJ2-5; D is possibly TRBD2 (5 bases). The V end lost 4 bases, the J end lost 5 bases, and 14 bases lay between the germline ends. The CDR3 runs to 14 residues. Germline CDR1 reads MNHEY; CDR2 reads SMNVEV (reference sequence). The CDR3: CASSSYGGGETQYF. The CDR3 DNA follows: TGTGCCAGCAGTTCCTACGGAGGCGGGGAGACCCAGTACTTC.

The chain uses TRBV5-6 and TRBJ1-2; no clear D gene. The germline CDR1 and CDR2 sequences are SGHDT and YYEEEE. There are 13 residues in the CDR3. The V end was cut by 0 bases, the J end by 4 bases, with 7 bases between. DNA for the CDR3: TGTGCCAGCAGCTTGGTAGGGATCTATGGCTACACCTTC. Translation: CASSLVGIYGYTF. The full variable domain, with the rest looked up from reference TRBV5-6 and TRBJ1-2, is DAGVTQSPTHLIKTRGQQVTLRCSPKSGHDTVSWYQQALGQGPQFIFQYYEEEERQRGNFPDRFSGHQFPNYSSELNVNALLLGDSALYLCASSLVGIYGYTFGSGTRLTVV.

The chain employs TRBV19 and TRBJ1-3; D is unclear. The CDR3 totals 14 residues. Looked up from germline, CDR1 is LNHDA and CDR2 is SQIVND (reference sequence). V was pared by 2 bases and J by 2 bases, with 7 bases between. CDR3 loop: CASSIRSTGNTIYF. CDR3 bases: TGTGCCAGTAGTATACGGTCTACTGGAAACACCATATATTTT. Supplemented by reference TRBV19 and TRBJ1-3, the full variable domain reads DGGITQSPKYLFRKEGQNVTLSCEQNLNHDAMYWYRQDPGQGLRLIYYSQIVNDFQKGDIAEGYSVSREKKESFPLTVTSAQKNPTAFYLCASSIRSTGNTIYFGEGSWLTVV.

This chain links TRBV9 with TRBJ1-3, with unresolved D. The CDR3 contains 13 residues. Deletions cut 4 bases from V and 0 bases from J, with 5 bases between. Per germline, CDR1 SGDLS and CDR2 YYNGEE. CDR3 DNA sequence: TGTGCCAGCAGCTCCGCCTCTGGAAACACCATATATTTT. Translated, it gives CASSSASGNTIYF.

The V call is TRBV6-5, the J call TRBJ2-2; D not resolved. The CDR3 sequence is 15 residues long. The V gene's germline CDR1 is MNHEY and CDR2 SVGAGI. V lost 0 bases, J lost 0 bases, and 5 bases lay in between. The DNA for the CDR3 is TGTGCCAGCAGTTACTCGTTCGCGAACACCGGGGAGCTGTTTTTT. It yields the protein CASSYSFANTGELFF.